These 21 T cell receptor beta chains were sequenced from one sample in a study of control samples from healthy donors and cancer patients. Clones were sequenced by immunoSEQ multiplex PCR, and TCRdb holds only the in-frame ones, with some missing. Among approximately 210,000 clones listed, about 91% were seen once. The sample comprised blood. These receptors were collected from a man aged 25-45 years in good health.

The chain has TRBV9 and TRBJ2-2, with 9 bases matching TRBD2. In germline, CDR1 is SGDLS, CDR2 YYNGEE. This CDR3 is built from 15 residues. The V segment lost 4 bases and the J segment 6 bases; nucleotides outside the gene matches: 7. CDR3 region: CASSRGRGGPGELFF. CDR3 nucleotide sequence: TGTGCCAGCAGCCGCGGGCGGGGGGGCCCCGGGGAGCTGTTTTTT. Filled out from reference TRBV9 and TRBJ2-2, the complete variable domain reads DSGVTQTPKHLITATGQRVTLRCSPRSGDLSVYWYQQSLDQGLQFLIQYYNGEERAKGNILERFSAQQFPDLHSELNLSSLELGDSALYFCASSRGRGGPGELFFGEGSRLTVL.

The rearrangement uses TRBV5-5 and TRBJ2-3; D is uncertain. The germline gives CDR1 SGHKS, CDR2 YYEKEE (reference sequence). This CDR3 is 13 amino acids long. V was shortened by 6 bases and J by 7 bases, with 15 bases between the two germline ends. CDR3 nucleotides: TGTGCCAGCAACCTGGCTGGCATAAATACGCAGTATTTT. Protein product: CASNLAGINTQYF.

The V call is TRBV19, the J call TRBJ2-7; possibly TRBD2 for D (5 bases). The CDR3 is 14 amino acids. Trimming removed 5 bases from V and 0 bases from J, with 11 bases in between. The germline CDR1 and CDR2 sequences are LNHDA and SQIVND (reference sequence). CDR3 bases: TGTGCCAGTAGTCCCTCGGGAAGCTCCTACGAGCAGTACTTC. Translated: CASSPSGSSYEQYF.

The chain is built from TRBV11-2 and TRBJ1-5; tentative D call: TRBD1 (6 bases). The ends were cut back, 5 bases at V and 3 bases at J, with 23 bases in the middle. The CDR3 has 18 amino acids. Per germline, CDR1 SGHAT and CDR2 FQNNGV. The CDR3 DNA reads TGTGCCAGCAGCCCCAACAGGGTGCTTCGTAAGGACAATCAGCCCCAGCATTTT. Translating it yields CASSPNRVLRKDNQPQHF.

This chain links TRBV2 with TRBJ1-6, with unresolved D. Germline V lookup: CDR1 SNHLY, CDR2 FYNNEI. With 4 bases removed from V and 7 bases from J, the gap between germline ends came to 8 bases. This CDR3 region has 13 residues. CDR3 coding DNA: TGTGCCAGCAGTGGAGAAGGGAATTCACCCCTCCACTTT. This codes for CASSGEGNSPLHF.

The V and J genes are TRBV5-1 and TRBJ2-3; D remains unclear. Trimming pared 0 bases from V and 9 bases from J, leaving 11 bases between. Germline CDR1 is SGHRS and CDR2 is YFSETQ. The CDR3 runs to 13 residues. This CDR3 is CASSLDSPSTQYF. CDR3 bases: TGCGCCAGCAGCTTGGACAGCCCATCGACGCAGTATTTT.

The V gene is TRBV9, the J gene TRBJ2-4, with unresolved D. CDR3 length equals 17 residues. The germline V and J ends were trimmed by 1 base and 1 base, with 15 bases remaining between them. The germline CDR1 and CDR2 sequences are SGDLS and YYNGEE. CDR3 protein: CASSVPDRLLAKNIQYF. Written as DNA, the CDR3 is TGTGCCAGCAGCGTACCGGACCGCTTGTTGGCCAAAAACATTCAGTACTTC. Complete variable domain (other parts from reference TRBV9 and TRBJ2-4): DSGVTQTPKHLITATGQRVTLRCSPRSGDLSVYWYQQSLDQGLQFLIQYYNGEERAKGNILERFSAQQFPDLHSELNLSSLELGDSALYFCASSVPDRLLAKNIQYFGAGTRLSVL.

J is TRBJ1-2 and V is TRBV5-6; no reliable D call. CDR1 and CDR2 from the germline V gene are SGHDT and YYEEEE. There are 14 residues in the CDR3. V was pared by 4 bases and J by 7 bases, with 17 bases between. The CDR3 here is CASSPGGFIRGYTF. DNA of the CDR3: TGTGCCAGCAGCCCGGGTGGGTTTATCCGTGGCTACACCTTC.

The chain uses TRBV12-2 and TRBJ2-4; TRBD2 is the table's D call, not checked against the DNA. TRBV12-2 is a recognized pseudogene. The CDR3 runs 11 residues. The CDR3 region has the DNA TGTGCAAGTCGTCCCGAAAACATTCAGTACTTC. It is translated as CASRPENIQYF.

The chain uses TRBV6-6 and TRBJ2-2; D is possibly TRBD2 (6 bases). The CDR3 sequence is 15 residues long. CDR1 and CDR2 (germline): MNHNY, SVGAGI (reference sequence). Between the trimmed V and J ends, which lost 2 bases and 0 bases, there was a span of 7 bases. The CDR3 loop is CASSYRGTNTGELFF. The CDR3 coding sequence is TGTGCCAGCAGTTACCGCGGGACGAACACCGGGGAGCTGTTTTTT.

This sequence joins TRBV5-1 and TRBJ1-4; 7 nucleotides match TRBD1. Germline V lookup: CDR1 SGHRS, CDR2 YFSETQ. V trimming: 3 bases; J trimming: 6 bases; junction bases outside the gene matches: 11. This CDR3 comprises 16 residues. Here the CDR3 reads CASSSTGDRGYEKLFF. CDR3 DNA sequence: TGCGCCAGCAGCTCAACAGGGGATCGGGGGTATGAAAAACTGTTTTTT.

This clone is a singleton in its sample. The J gene is TRBJ1-5, the V gene TRBV18; possible D gene TRBD1, 5 bases. V was clipped by 5 bases and J by 5 bases, with 19 bases between them. Germline CDR1 reads KGHSH; CDR2 reads LQKENI. This CDR3 has 16 residues. The CDR3 here is CASSSGVGVGDQPQHF. CDR3 nucleotide sequence: TGTGCCAGCTCATCTGGCGTGGGGGTCGGGGATCAGCCCCAGCATTTT.

The chain is built from TRBV7-9 and TRBJ2-7, with D maybe TRBD1 (5 bases). Germline V gene data show CDR1 as SEHNR and CDR2 as FQNEAQ (reference sequence). V lost 4 bases, J lost 2 bases, and 12 bases lay in between. CDR3 length: 14 amino acids. CDR3: CASSSAGSPYEQYF. The CDR3 DNA follows: TGTGCCAGCAGCTCAGCAGGGTCCCCCTACGAGCAGTACTTC.

The chain combines TRBV5-1 with TRBJ2-7; the D gene is possibly TRBD2 (5 bases). Trimming shortened V by 0 bases and J by 5 bases, and 12 bases separated the two germline ends. There are 14 residues in the CDR3. Per the germline V gene, CDR1 is SGHRS and CDR2 is YFSETQ. Here the CDR3 reads CASSLEGRGNEQYF. Written as DNA, the CDR3 is TGCGCCAGCAGCTTGGAAGGACGAGGGAACGAGCAGTACTTC.

The rearrangement uses TRBV27 and TRBJ1-5, with D maybe TRBD1 (5 bases). CDR1 and CDR2 from the germline V gene are MNHEY and SMNVEV (reference sequence). V lost 5 bases and J 0 bases, leaving 8 bases between the germline ends. The CDR3 is 14 residues long. In nucleotides, the CDR3 is TGTGCCAGCAGTGCACAGGATAGCAATCAGCCCCAGCATTTT. This gives the protein CASSAQDSNQPQHF.

The CDR3 sequence is CASSEAYRVPNQPQHF. CDR3 nucleotide sequence: TGTGCCAGCAGTGAAGCCTATAGGGTCCCCAATCAGCCCCAGCATTTT. This sequence joins TRBV6-1 and TRBJ1-5; D remains unclear. Germline loops: CDR1 MNHNS, CDR2 SASEGT. The CDR3 covers 16 residues. V dropped 0 bases and J dropped 3 bases, with 12 bases sitting between them.

The chain employs TRBV6-5 and TRBJ1-2, with a weak D call TRBD1 (6 bases). Germline CDR1 MNHEY, CDR2 SVGAGI. V was shortened by 6 bases and J by 2 bases, with 13 bases between the two germline ends. The CDR3 loop spans 14 amino acids. CDR3 in DNA: TGTGCCAGCAGCCAGGGGCCAGACAACTATGGCTACACCTTC. Residues: CASSQGPDNYGYTF.

The chain couples TRBV7-9 to TRBJ1-4, with unresolved D. CDR3 length: 12 amino acids. The germline gives CDR1 SEHNR, CDR2 FQNEAQ (reference sequence). Trimming took off 1 base at V and 8 bases at J, with 5 bases between the two ends. The CDR3 nucleotides are TGTGCCAGCAGCTTAGGCAGGGAAAAACTGTTTTTT. It specifies CASSLGREKLFF. Looking up the rest from reference TRBV7-9 and TRBJ1-4 gives the full variable domain: DTGVSQNPRHKITKRGQNVTFRCDPISEHNRLYWYRQTLGQGPEFLTYFQNEAQLEKSRLLSDRFSAERPKGSFSTLEIQRTEQGDSAMYLCASSLGREKLFFGSGTQLSVL.

The chain employs TRBV3-1 (or the pseudogene TRBV3-2) and TRBJ2-3; 8 bases match TRBD2. V dropped 4 bases and J dropped 8; count of bases not matched to a gene: 11. The CDR3 length is 15 residues. Germline CDR1 reads LGHDT; CDR2 reads YNNKEL (reference sequence). In DNA, the CDR3 is TGTGCCAGCAGCCCGTTGCGGGGGGTGGTGGGTACGCAGTATTTT. This translates into CASSPLRGVVGTQYF.

V gene TRBV6-5 combines with J gene TRBJ1-5; D might be TRBD1 (5 bases). Trimming pared 7 bases from V and 2 bases from J, leaving 12 bases between. CDR1 MNHEY and CDR2 SVGAGI come from the germline V gene. The length of the CDR3 is 14 residues. The CDR3 spells CASMGGGGNQPQHF. Here the CDR3 DNA reads TGTGCCAGCATGGGGGGGGGTGGCAATCAGCCCCAGCATTTT.

V and J are TRBV28 and TRBJ1-1; 11 bases are a match to TRBD1. Trimming at V came to 4 bases and at J to 9 bases, leaving 10 bases not matched to a gene. In germline, CDR1 is MDHEN, CDR2 SYDVKM. CDR3 length: 15 residues. CDR3 nucleotides: TGTGCCAGCAGTTCTCCGGCCGGGACAGGGGGGCAAGCTTTCTTT. It codes for CASSSPAGTGGQAFF.